The source of this T cell receptor beta chain is a study of early T cells in non-severe SARS-CoV-2 infection. Study summary: Sequenced bulk RNA came from whole blood that was unsorted, and chains were unpaired. Whole-study findings and limits: Lookups in VDJdb leaned toward anti-spike CD8 responses and missed private and CD4 specificities.

The protocol attached unique molecular identifiers to individual cDNA molecules. In TCRdb, the 5' RACE reads were re-called with MiXCR into one record per CDR3 protein. The sample includes approximately 62,000 distinct CDR3 sequences, 9.5% to 15% of them seen just once. Trimming shortened V by 3 bases and J by 3 bases, and 16 bases separated the two germline ends. Germline V CDR1 and CDR2: SGDLS, YYNGEE. This CDR3 is 15 amino acids long. As to this clonotype: As yet, its antigen is unknown.

The TCR originated in an adult who was a healthcare worker with PCR-confirmed SARS-CoV-2 infection or an uninfected control (not recorded which). The J gene is TRBJ2-7, the V gene TRBV9, with no clear D. The specimen sequenced was whole blood. The CDR3 sequence is CASSATFESNYEQYF. CDR3 DNA sequence: TGTGCCAGCAGCGCGACTTTCGAGTCGAACTACGAGCAGTACTTC.